This T cell receptor beta chain was sequenced in a study of T cells in Graves' hyperthyroidism and ophthalmopathy. Looking at the study overall: Before treatment of any kind, peripheral blood was taken at initial diagnosis.

J lost 2 bases, V lost 0 bases, and 2 bases had no gene match. This CDR3 has 15 residues. Germline lookup yields CDR1 SGHDN and CDR2 FVKESK. Active moderate-to-severe ophthalmopathy, Clinical Activity Score at least 3, NOSPECS at least 4, under 3 months' duration. Uncontrolled infection, other autoimmune disease, pregnancy and lactation each barred patients from inclusion. Researchers amplified the TCR beta CDR3 regions from RNA transcripts. The TCR CDR3 was amplified in a first-round RT-PCR using the HTBI primer set. TCRdb reanalysed the multiplex PCR reads using MiXCR and keeps one entry per CDR3 protein. This table has hundreds of thousands of distinct CDR3 sequences, roughly an eighth appearing once. Comments on this clonotype: Its target is unknown.

Findings and caveats of the study: Ophthalmopathy, as predicted by the model, came a median 6.5 months after the prediction.

This TCR was sampled from a middle-aged man with Graves' ophthalmopathy. Material for sequencing was blood. The chain links TRBV14 to TRBJ2-3; 7 nucleotides match TRBD2. CDR3 region: CASSQESGNTDTQYF. The CDR3 nucleotides read TGTGCCAGCAGCCAAGAAAGCGGGAACACAGATACGCAGTATTTT.